A selection of T cell receptor beta chains follows, all from one sample in a study of blood T cell repertoires in COVID-19. Produced via immunoSEQ multiplex PCR; TCRdb's table is partial and in-frame only. The table has 100,000 or so clones, roughly 80% seen once. Input material: peripheral blood. These receptors were taken from a man aged 65 to 85 with active or convalescent COVID-19. The CDR3 runs from the conserved cysteine through the conserved F or W. A D gene is named only where the DNA matches it firmly. Only part of the rows carry a size: once, few, many, or a class if the clone is expanded.

v_gene: TRBV7-2; d_gene: TRBD2; j_gene: TRBJ2-5; abundance: -; CDR3nt: TGTGCCAGCAGCTTTTGGAGCGGGGGTGAGACCCAGTACTTC; CDR3aa: CASSFWSGGETQYF
v_gene: TRBV6-2/TRBV6-3; d_gene: -; j_gene: TRBJ2-2; abundance: -; CDR3nt: TGTGCCAGCAGTTACTACGGGGGTAACACCGGGGAGCTGTTTTTT; CDR3aa: CASSYYGGNTGELFF
v_gene: TRBV10-2; d_gene: -; j_gene: TRBJ2-7; abundance: -; CDR3nt: TGCGCCAGCAGCACAGGGAATTACGAGCAGTACTTC; CDR3aa: CASSTGNYEQYF
v_gene: TRBV24-1; d_gene: TRBD2; j_gene: TRBJ2-1; abundance: -; CDR3nt: TGTGCCACCAGTGAGGCAGCGGGGGGGCGCAATGAGCAGTTCTTC; CDR3aa: CATSEAAGGRNEQFF
v_gene: TRBV19; d_gene: -; j_gene: TRBJ1-6; abundance: few; CDR3nt: TGTGCCAGTAGTATAGGTCCTAATAATTCACCCCTCCACTTT; CDR3aa: CASSIGPNNSPLHF
v_gene: TRBV7-9; d_gene: TRBD1; j_gene: TRBJ2-7; abundance: -; CDR3nt: TGTGCCAGCCATCCGGACAGGGACGCCTACGAGCAGTACTTC; CDR3aa: CASHPDRDAYEQYF
v_gene: TRBV19; d_gene: TRBD2; j_gene: TRBJ2-7; abundance: -; CDR3nt: TGTGCCAGTAGTATAAGACTAGCGGGGGCCGAGCAGTACTTC; CDR3aa: CASSIRLAGAEQYF
v_gene: TRBV19; d_gene: -; j_gene: TRBJ1-5; abundance: few; CDR3nt: TGTGCCAGTAGTATAGATTCGGGGTCCAGTCAGCCCCAGCATTTT; CDR3aa: CASSIDSGSSQPQHF
v_gene: TRBV7-9; d_gene: TRBD2; j_gene: TRBJ2-5; abundance: -; CDR3nt: TGTGCCAGCAGCTTCGGGGGGCAAGAGACCCAGTACTTC; CDR3aa: CASSFGGQETQYF
v_gene: TRBV20-1; d_gene: TRBD2; j_gene: TRBJ2-5; abundance: few; CDR3nt: TGCAGTGCTAGTACAGGGACTAGCGGGAACAAGAGACCCCAGTACTTC; CDR3aa: CSASTGTSGNKRPQYF
v_gene: TRBV9; d_gene: TRBD1; j_gene: TRBJ1-5; abundance: -; CDR3nt: TGTGCCAGCAGCCCAGGGGGCTCGGGTCAGCCCCAGCATTTT; CDR3aa: CASSPGGSGQPQHF
v_gene: TRBV6-2/TRBV6-3; d_gene: -; j_gene: TRBJ2-7; abundance: -; CDR3nt: TGTGCCAGCAGTTACGGGGCCGGGGGGCCAGCCTACGAGCAGTACTTC; CDR3aa: CASSYGAGGPAYEQYF
v_gene: TRBV11-2; d_gene: TRBD1; j_gene: TRBJ2-6; abundance: -; CDR3nt: TGTGCCAGCAGCTTATCGAACAGGGGTTTGGAGTCTGGGGCCAACGTCCTGACTTTC; CDR3aa: CASSLSNRGLESGANVLTF
v_gene: TRBV4-1; d_gene: TRBD2; j_gene: TRBJ2-1; abundance: -; CDR3nt: TGCGCCAGCAGCCAACTAGCGGGGGGGCACAATGAGCAGTTCTTC; CDR3aa: CASSQLAGGHNEQFF
v_gene: TRBV7-2; d_gene: TRBD1; j_gene: TRBJ2-3; abundance: -; CDR3nt: TGTGCCAGCAGCTCGACAGGGCCGGCAGATACGCAGTATTTT; CDR3aa: CASSSTGPADTQYF
v_gene: TRBV13; d_gene: -; j_gene: TRBJ1-3; abundance: -; CDR3nt: TGTGCCAGCAGCCCGACAGGTCACACCATATATTTT; CDR3aa: CASSPTGHTIYF
v_gene: TRBV7-2; d_gene: -; j_gene: TRBJ1-4; abundance: once; CDR3nt: TGTGCCAGCAGCGCGAAAGGGAGATTGAAGGAAAAACTGTTTTTT; CDR3aa: CASSAKGRLKEKLFF
v_gene: TRBV6-6; d_gene: -; j_gene: TRBJ1-1; abundance: -; CDR3nt: TGTGCCAGCATCCAAACAGCGGTGAACACTGAAGCTTTCTTT; CDR3aa: CASIQTAVNTEAFF
v_gene: TRBV18; d_gene: -; j_gene: TRBJ2-7; abundance: -; CDR3nt: TGTGCCAGCTCACCAGGAGGGGACGAGCAGTACTTC; CDR3aa: CASSPGGDEQYF
v_gene: TRBV11-3; d_gene: TRBD2; j_gene: TRBJ2-2; abundance: once; CDR3nt: TGTGCCAGCAGCCCACGACTAGCCGGGCGGGCCGGGGAGCTGTTTTTT; CDR3aa: CASSPRLAGRAGELFF
v_gene: TRBV5-1; d_gene: -; j_gene: TRBJ2-7; abundance: -; CDR3nt: TGCGCCAGCAGCTTGGACCTTTCGGGGAGCTCCTACGAGCAGTACTTC; CDR3aa: CASSLDLSGSSYEQYF
v_gene: TRBV3-1/TRBV3-2; d_gene: -; j_gene: TRBJ2-7; abundance: -; CDR3nt: TGTGCCAGCAGCCAAGGACTGAACTACGAGCAGTACTTC; CDR3aa: CASSQGLNYEQYF
v_gene: TRBV5-6; d_gene: TRBD2; j_gene: TRBJ2-3; abundance: -; CDR3nt: TGTGCCAGCAGACGGACTAGCAGGAATCCAGATACGCAGTATTTT; CDR3aa: CASRRTSRNPDTQYF
v_gene: TRBV14; d_gene: -; j_gene: TRBJ2-2; abundance: once; CDR3nt: TGTGCCACAAGGGGCGGGGCCACCGGGGAGCTGTTTTTT; CDR3aa: CATRGGATGELFF
v_gene: TRBV10-3; d_gene: -; j_gene: TRBJ2-3; abundance: -; CDR3nt: TGTGCCATCAGTGAAGGTTGGGGGCAGGCAGATACGCAGTATTTT; CDR3aa: CAISEGWGQADTQYF
v_gene: TRBV3-1/TRBV3-2; d_gene: TRBD2; j_gene: TRBJ2-1; abundance: -; CDR3nt: TGTGCCAGCAGCCAAGGGGTAGCGGGGGCGGTCTTC; CDR3aa: CASSQGVAGAVF
v_gene: TRBV6-5; d_gene: -; j_gene: TRBJ2-7; abundance: -; CDR3nt: TGTGCCAGCAGCCCAGCGAGAGGGAAATACGAGCAGTACTTC; CDR3aa: CASSPARGKYEQYF
v_gene: TRBV11-2; d_gene: -; j_gene: TRBJ2-3; abundance: -; CDR3nt: TGTGCCAGCAGCTTACTTATGACCCAAGGAGCAGATACGCAGTATTTT; CDR3aa: CASSLLMTQGADTQYF
v_gene: TRBV18; d_gene: -; j_gene: TRBJ1-5; abundance: -; CDR3nt: TGTGCCAGCTCACCACAGGCTCGCGGGGGGCAGCCCCAGCATTTT; CDR3aa: CASSPQARGGQPQHF
v_gene: TRBV9; d_gene: -; j_gene: TRBJ2-3; abundance: -; CDR3nt: TGTGCCAGCAGCGTCGCCTCAGGTCCGGATACGCAGTATTTT; CDR3aa: CASSVASGPDTQYF
v_gene: TRBV5-1; d_gene: -; j_gene: TRBJ2-6; abundance: -; CDR3nt: TGCGCCAGCAGCTTGTCGGCCAGGACTCTCTCTGGGGCCAACGTCCTGACTTTC; CDR3aa: CASSLSARTLSGANVLTF
v_gene: TRBV5-1; d_gene: -; j_gene: TRBJ2-5; abundance: -; CDR3nt: TGCGCCAGCAGCTTGGCCGGTGAGACCCAGTACTTC; CDR3aa: CASSLAGETQYF
v_gene: TRBV5-5; d_gene: -; j_gene: TRBJ1-6; abundance: -; CDR3nt: TGTGCCAGCAGCTTGGAGCAGGTATCCGCCAATTCACCCCTCCACTTT; CDR3aa: CASSLEQVSANSPLHF
v_gene: TRBV29-1; d_gene: TRBD1; j_gene: TRBJ2-2; abundance: -; CDR3nt: TGCAGCGTTGGCACCGGGACAGCGAACACCGGGGAGCTGTTTTTT; CDR3aa: CSVGTGTANTGELFF
v_gene: TRBV19; d_gene: -; j_gene: TRBJ1-6; abundance: -; CDR3nt: TGTGCCAGTAGTATAGGGGCCCCCGGGAGGATCTCACCCCTCCACTTT; CDR3aa: CASSIGAPGRISPLHF